The 9 T cell receptor beta chains below come from one sample, sequenced in a study of cytomegalovirus exposure and HLA in healthy donors. PCR amplification relied on 60 Vbeta primers (plus 13 Jbeta primers). Using immunoSEQ multiplex PCR, the repertoire was profiled, and TCRdb retains in-frame clones only, with some absent. Of roughly 110,000 clones listed, around 80% were seen once; the top ten hold over 20%. Sequenced sample: PBMCs. These receptors were taken from a young man in good health and CMV-seropositive.

This chain joins TRBV10-3 and TRBJ1-6, with a weak D call TRBD1 (5 bases). Germline V gene data show CDR1 as ENHRY and CDR2 as SYGVKD. The CDR3 is made up of 15 amino acids. The V end was cut by 6 bases, the J end by 5 bases, with 14 bases between. CDR3 region: CAISPQAGHNSPLHF. DNA of the CDR3: TGTGCCATCAGCCCCCAAGCAGGGCATAATTCACCCCTCCACTTT.

The CDR3 sequence is CASSVNRGWANTEAFF. Here the CDR3 DNA reads TGTGCCAGCAGTGTCAACAGGGGATGGGCGAACACTGAAGCTTTCTTT. The chain joins TRBV6-1 to TRBJ1-1, with TRBD1 matching 7 bases. In germline, CDR1 is MNHNS, CDR2 SASEGT. There are 16 residues in the CDR3. V lost 4 bases to trimming and J lost 1 base; unmatched junction nucleotides: 9.

This clone was recorded a few times. This chain joins TRBV30 and TRBJ1-1; D perhaps matches TRBD1 (5 bases). The germline V and J ends were trimmed by 4 bases and 5 bases, with 11 bases remaining between them. Germline V gene sequence: CDR1 GTSNPN, CDR2 SVGIG (reference sequence). CDR3 length: 12 amino acids. In DNA, the CDR3 is TGTGCCTGGAAGGCCGACAGTACTGAAGCTTTCTTT. Its translation: CAWKADSTEAFF. The full variable domain, its missing parts supplied by reference TRBV30 and TRBJ1-1, is SQTIHQWPATLVQPVGSPLSLECTVEGTSNPNLYWYRQAAGRGLQLLFYSVGIGQISSEVPQNLSASRPQDRQFILSSKKLLLSDSGFYLCAWKADSTEAFFGQGTRLTVV.

The V and J genes are TRBV19 and TRBJ1-1; perhaps TRBD1 as D (6 bases). Germline assignment: CDR1 LNHDA and CDR2 SQIVND (reference sequence). The CDR3 sequence is 15 residues long. V was trimmed by 7 bases and J by 1 base, leaving 16 bases between them. Here the CDR3 DNA reads TGTGCCAGTACTACCAACCGGGACAAGAACACTGAAGCTTTCTTT. It translates to CASTTNRDKNTEAFF.

This clone appeared once. V is TRBV30 and J is TRBJ2-5; 11 bases align to TRBD2. The germline V gene encodes CDR1 GTSNPN and CDR2 SVGIG (reference sequence). The V gene end was trimmed by 4 bases and the J gene end by 4 bases; junction bases not matched to a gene: 14. The CDR3 length is 17 residues. The CDR3: CAWKWPSGGPLRETQYF. For the CDR3, the DNA is TGTGCCTGGAAGTGGCCTAGCGGGGGGCCCCTCCGAGAGACCCAGTACTTC.

J is TRBJ1-2 and V is TRBV5-1; 7 bases are shared with TRBD1. Germline V gives CDR1 SGHRS, CDR2 YFSETQ. With V trimmed by 4 bases and J by 5 bases, 8 bases remained unmatched. The CDR3 is 14 residues long. The CDR3 is CASSLRTGQYGYTF. The CDR3 region has the DNA TGCGCCAGCAGCCTGAGGACAGGTCAATATGGCTACACCTTC.

This clone was counted a single time. The DNA of the CDR3 is TGTGCCAGCAGCTTAAGCAGGGACAATGAGCAGTTCTTC. It translates to CASSLSRDNEQFF. The chain combines TRBV7-2 with TRBJ2-1, with D perhaps TRBD1 (5 bases). Germline CDR1 and CDR2: SGHTA and FQGNSA. Trimming stripped 2 bases from V and 5 bases from J, with 7 bases between. The CDR3 has 13 amino acids.

The V call is TRBV2, the J call TRBJ2-3; TRBD1 is a possible D gene (6 bases). Germline V gives CDR1 SNHLY, CDR2 FYNNEI. The CDR3 is 12 residues long. V was clipped by 6 bases and J by 4 bases, with 8 bases between them. CDR3: CASSRGSDTQYF. The CDR3 region has the DNA TGTGCCAGCAGCAGGGGATCAGATACGCAGTATTTT. The whole variable domain, remainder taken from reference TRBV2 and TRBJ2-3, is EPEVTQTPSHQVTQMGQEVILRCVPISNHLYFYWYRQILGQKVEFLVSFYNNEISEKSEIFDDQFSVERPDGSNFTLKIRSTKLEDSAMYFCASSRGSDTQYFGPGTRLTVL.

V gene TRBV29-1 combines with J gene TRBJ2-5, with TRBD1 matching over 7 bases. The J segment lost 5 bases and the V segment lost 2 bases, leaving 8 bases of the junction unmatched. Per the germline V gene, CDR1 is SQVTM and CDR2 is ANQGSEA. This CDR3 contains 14 residues. CDR3 residues: CSVENRGTVETQYF. For the CDR3, the DNA is TGCAGCGTTGAAAACCGAGGGACAGTTGAGACCCAGTACTTC.